The clone carrying this TCR beta chain was picked up one time. As yet, its antigen is unknown. Germline V CDR1 and CDR2: MGHRA, YSYEKL. V was pared by 1 base and J by 4 bases, with 13 bases between. The CDR3 length is 15 residues. The sample belongs to a study of cytomegalovirus exposure and HLA in healthy donors. The primer mix had 60 Vbeta and 13 Jbeta primers. This table comes from immunoSEQ multiplex PCR, and its TCRdb copy is limited to in-frame clones, with some not included. The top ten hold less than 2% of the sample, which has some 180,000 clones, 82% seen once. At sampling all donors were nominally healthy, likely with unrecorded immune exposures. Whole-study findings and limits: A reported reduction in N-insertions relative to the approximately 640-donor mean was seen in an Asian-associated ancestry cluster in a later analysis. Researchers counted approximately 160 TCR beta chains as cytomegalovirus-associated.

V gene TRBV4-1 combines with J gene TRBJ1-2, with D possibly matching TRBD1 (6 bases). This sequence originates from a man between 40 and 49 years old in good health and CMV-seronegative. What was sequenced was PBMCs. The CDR3 nucleotides are TGCGCCAGCAGCCAAGGACGTGGGGGCGGCTATGGCTACACCTTC. It encodes CASSQGRGGGYGYTF.